Below are 4 T cell receptor beta chains sequenced from a single sample in a study of T cells expressing NK-cell markers. After re-calling the 5' RACE reads, TCRdb lists one entry per CDR3 protein, DNA absent. Recorded here are 550,000 to 600,000 distinct CDR3 sequences; the top ten clones represent roughly 3.4%. Specimen: blood T cells: a sorted CD56 or NKG2C T cell subset, CD4+ or CD8+ T cells, or bulk PBMC T cells (not recorded which). The receptors come from a man younger than 35 in good health.

The chain recombines TRBV5-1 with TRBJ2-3; checking the TCRdb D call of TRBD2 is not possible without DNA. The germline V gene has CDR1 SGHRS and CDR2 YFSETQ. CDR3 length equals 15 residues. The chain's CDR3 is CASKSGRAAADTQYF.

The chain uses TRBV15 and TRBJ2-3; the TCRdb call, TRBD2, lacks DNA for checking. The CDR3 length is 18 residues. Per germline, CDR1 LNHNV and CDR2 YYDKDF (reference sequence). CDR3 in amino acids: CATSRDMREGRSTDTQYF.

The chain employs TRBV2 and TRBJ1-5; the D call from TCRdb, TRBD1, cannot be confirmed without DNA. The CDR3 runs 15 residues. CDR1 and CDR2 (germline): SNHLY, FYNNEI. CDR3 region: CASRRRTGGFQPQHF.

V usage is TRBV12-3 or TRBV12-4 and J usage is TRBJ2-1; the TRBD2 assignment by TCRdb is unverifiable without DNA. The CDR3 totals 15 residues. The CDR3 protein is CASDGGTSGYNEQFF.